This is a list of T cell receptor beta chains from one sample in a study of beta chain features in type 1 diabetes. Data came from immunoSEQ multiplex PCR; TCRdb stores just in-frame clones and leaves some out. The table shows around 280,000 clones, with 8% occurring only once. The sequencing input was central memory CD4+ T cells from blood. These receptor sequences come from a woman in her late teens or twenties in good health. The CDR3 runs from the conserved cysteine through the conserved F or W. D genes are given only for firm matches. Expanded clones are given a class, and other clones once, few, many or no size at all.

j_gene,abundance,v_gene,d_gene,CDR3aa,CDR3nt
TRBJ2-1,NA,TRBV7-2,TRBD1,CASSLGQGAHEQFF,TGTGCCAGCAGCTTAGGACAGGGGGCGCATGAGCAGTTCTTC
TRBJ2-1,few,TRBV28,NA,CASSSNEVGQFF,TGTGCCAGCAGTTCAAACGAGGTGGGGCAGTTCTTC
TRBJ2-3,NA,TRBV14,NA,CASSQRSRTAYTQYF,TGTGCCAGCAGCCAGCGGAGTAGAACGGCGTATACGCAGTATTTT
TRBJ1-1,NA,TRBV15,NA,CATSRDRVPNTEAFF,TGTGCCACCAGCAGAGATAGGGTCCCGAACACTGAAGCTTTCTTT
TRBJ2-5,few,TRBV28,NA,CASSFWGKETQYF,TGTGCCAGCAGCTTTTGGGGCAAAGAGACCCAGTACTTC
TRBJ2-3,few,TRBV13,NA,CASSLGAQSTDTQYF,TGTGCCAGCAGCTTAGGAGCACAGTCCACAGATACGCAGTATTTT
TRBJ1-2,NA,TRBV28,NA,CASSLKGVSYGYTF,TGTGCCAGCAGTTTAAAGGGTGTAAGCTATGGCTACACCTTC
TRBJ2-7,few,TRBV7-9,NA,CASSLERGAYEQYF,TGTGCCAGCAGCTTAGAACGGGGAGCCTACGAGCAGTACTTC
TRBJ1-6,NA,TRBV4-2,NA,CASSQAPRRSVNNSPLHF,TGTGCCAGCAGCCAGGCCCCTAGAAGGTCGGTGAATAATTCACCCCTCCACTTT
TRBJ2-1,NA,TRBV19,TRBD1,CASSISGQNEQFF,TGTGCCAGTAGTATTTCGGGACAGAATGAGCAGTTCTTC
TRBJ2-3,few,TRBV2,NA,CASKLTGDTQYF,TGTGCCAGCAAGCTGACGGGAGATACGCAGTATTTT
TRBJ1-2,NA,TRBV7-2,NA,CASTPTGGYGGYTF,TGTGCCAGCACCCCAACCGGTGGGTATGGGGGCTACACCTTC
TRBJ2-1,many,TRBV19,NA,CASSMLTGSYNEQFF,TGTGCCAGTAGTATGCTGACCGGCTCCTACAATGAGCAGTTCTTC
TRBJ2-1,NA,TRBV9,TRBD2,CASSPRGTSGGSYNEQFF,TGTGCCAGCAGCCCTCGGGGGACTAGCGGGGGTTCGTACAATGAGCAGTTCTTC
TRBJ1-3,few,TRBV28,NA,CASRLAEAGNTIYF,TGTGCCAGCAGGCTTGCTGAAGCTGGAAACACCATATATTTT
TRBJ1-1,NA,TRBV5-4,TRBD1,CASSGTGGSEAFF,TGTGCCAGCAGCGGGACAGGGGGCTCTGAAGCTTTCTTT
TRBJ1-1,NA,TRBV11-3,NA,CASSLGRSSTEAFF,TGTGCCAGCAGCTTAGGTCGGTCATCCACTGAAGCTTTCTTT
TRBJ1-2,few,TRBV20-1,NA,CSAQTGYGYTF,TGCAGTGCTCAGACGGGGTATGGCTACACCTTC
TRBJ1-5,few,TRBV7-2,TRBD1,CASSPRQGLANQPQHF,TGTGCCAGCAGCCCCCGACAGGGCCTAGCCAATCAGCCCCAGCATTTT
TRBJ2-3,few,TRBV7-9,TRBD2,CASSRSGSRADTQYF,TGTGCCAGCAGCCGTAGCGGGAGTCGGGCAGATACGCAGTATTTT
TRBJ1-2,many,TRBV5-6,NA,CASSLDRMGYGYTF,TGTGCCAGCAGCTTGGACAGGATGGGCTATGGCTACACCTTC
TRBJ1-1,many,TRBV13,NA,CASSLGYTEAFF,TGTGCCAGCAGCTTGGGTTACACTGAAGCTTTCTTT
TRBJ2-5,once,TRBV9,NA,CASSVGSAGRLETQYF,TGTGCCAGCAGCGTAGGTTCCGCGGGGCGGTTAGAGACCCAGTACTTC
TRBJ1-1,few,TRBV7-2,NA,CASSLMNTEAFF,TGTGCCAGCAGTCTGATGAACACTGAAGCTTTCTTT
TRBJ1-5,few,TRBV6-6,NA,CATAWGWDQPQHF,TGTGCCACCGCGTGGGGGTGGGATCAGCCCCAGCATTTT
TRBJ2-1,few,TRBV7-2,NA,CASSDRTGGLDNEQFF,TGTGCCAGCAGCGACCGCACCGGAGGGCTTGACAATGAGCAGTTCTTC
TRBJ2-5,NA,TRBV19,NA,CASSVKETQYF,TGTGCCAGTAGTGTAAAAGAGACCCAGTACTTC
TRBJ2-3,few,TRBV19,NA,CASSIRADPDTQYF,TGTGCCAGTAGTATTCGCGCAGACCCAGATACGCAGTATTTT
TRBJ1-1,few,TRBV29-1,NA,CSVVGQNSMNTEAFF,TGCAGCGTTGTGGGGCAGAATTCCATGAACACTGAAGCTTTCTTT
TRBJ1-4,few,TRBV28,NA,CASSPGGGADEKLFF,TGTGCCAGCAGCCCTGGGGGAGGGGCCGATGAAAAACTGTTTTTT
TRBJ2-2,NA,TRBV9,NA,CASSVHTGELFF,TGTGCCAGCAGCGTCCATACCGGGGAGCTGTTTTTT
TRBJ1-6,few,TRBV9,NA,CASSARDPDSPLHF,TGTGCCAGCAGCGCCCGGGACCCGGATTCACCCCTCCACTTT
TRBJ2-1,NA,TRBV11-1,TRBD2,CASSLERAGGKNEQFF,TGTGCCAGCAGCTTAGAGCGAGCGGGGGGGAAGAATGAGCAGTTCTTC
TRBJ2-7,few,TRBV18,NA,CASSPFTVYEQYF,TGTGCCAGCTCACCGTTTACAGTTTACGAGCAGTACTTC
TRBJ2-7,few,TRBV5-4,NA,CASSLAGNLGYEQYF,TGTGCCAGCAGCTTGGCCGGTAATCTTGGCTACGAGCAGTACTTC
TRBJ2-3,NA,TRBV7-3,TRBD1,CASSRTGGGTDTQYF,TGTGCCAGCAGCCGTACAGGGGGCGGCACAGATACGCAGTATTTT
TRBJ2-7,NA,TRBV4-3,TRBD1,CASSQGVSQGAYEQYF,TGCGCCAGCAGCCAAGGAGTCTCACAGGGGGCCTACGAGCAGTACTTC
TRBJ2-1,many,TRBV5-5,NA,CASSWPGDNEQFF,TGTGCCAGCAGCTGGCCAGGGGACAATGAGCAGTTCTTC
TRBJ1-1,NA,TRBV2,TRBD1,CASSGQGARGTEAFF,TGTGCCAGCTCGGGACAGGGGGCCCGGGGAACTGAAGCTTTCTTT
TRBJ2-5,NA,TRBV6-1,TRBD2,CASSEALRASGQETQYF,TGTGCCAGCAGTGAAGCGCTTCGGGCTAGCGGTCAAGAGACCCAGTACTTC
TRBJ2-1,NA,TRBV7-2,NA,CASSFIRGNEQFF,TGTGCCAGCAGCTTTATTCGGGGCAATGAGCAGTTCTTC
TRBJ1-5,few,TRBV19,NA,CASSIVGANNQPQHF,TGTGCCAGTAGTATAGTAGGAGCCAACAATCAGCCCCAGCATTTT
TRBJ1-1,NA,TRBV7-2,NA,CASSYQNTEAFF,TGTGCCAGCAGCTACCAGAACACTGAAGCTTTCTTT
TRBJ2-1,few,TRBV7-3,NA,CASSFRRDNEQFF,TGTGCCAGCAGCTTTAGACGGGACAATGAGCAGTTCTTC
TRBJ2-2,few,TRBV7-6,TRBD1,CASSLLQGAGELFF,TGTGCCAGCAGCTTACTACAGGGGGCCGGGGAGCTGTTTTTT
TRBJ2-3,few,TRBV5-1,NA,CASSFTGLTDTQYF,TGCGCCAGCAGCTTTACCGGGCTCACAGATACGCAGTATTTT
TRBJ2-1,many,TRBV29-1,NA,CSVVYNEQFF,TGCAGCGTTGTGTACAATGAGCAGTTCTTC
TRBJ2-1,few,TRBV5-4,NA,CASSLGGRQDNEQFF,TGTGCCAGCAGCTTGGGGGGGCGCCAGGACAATGAGCAGTTCTTC
TRBJ2-3,many,TRBV7-2,NA,CASSPISDGTQYF,TGTGCCAGCAGCCCCATCAGTGATGGAACGCAGTATTTT
TRBJ2-3,few,TRBV9,TRBD2,CASSVLAGVTDTQYF,TGTGCCAGCAGCGTCTTAGCGGGGGTCACAGATACGCAGTATTTT
TRBJ1-4,NA,TRBV9,TRBD1,CASSGTGATNEKLFF,TGTGCCAGCAGCGGGACAGGTGCAACTAATGAAAAACTGTTTTTT
TRBJ2-7,many,TRBV4-2,TRBD1,CASSQGGQGFYEQYF,TGTGCCAGCAGCCAAGGGGGACAGGGGTTTTACGAGCAGTACTTC
TRBJ1-1,once,TRBV7-6,NA,CASSTGPATNTEAFF,TGTGCCAGCAGCACAGGACCGGCGACGAACACTGAAGCTTTCTTT
TRBJ2-5,NA,TRBV5-1,NA,CASSFRGVEVETQYF,TGCGCCAGCAGCTTTCGAGGGGTCGAGGTAGAGACCCAGTACTTC
TRBJ1-2,few,TRBV7-2,TRBD1,CASSITGGASYGYTF,TGTGCCAGCAGTATAACAGGGGGCGCGAGCTATGGCTACACCTTC